A single sample is the source of the 11 T cell receptor beta chains below, sequenced in a study of shared clonotypes between healthy human individuals. TCRdb's table, derived via immunoSEQ multiplex PCR, lists solely in-frame clones and lacks some. The table shows about 2.5 million clones, with about nine tenths occurring only once. The sequencing input was naive CD4+ T cells from PBMCs. Subset described: CD45RA+ positively selected. The receptors here all came from a man aged 18 to 29 in good health. Some clones in this sample may be carry-over from other donors' samples.

This clone appeared a single time. The genes are TRBV20-1 and TRBJ1-2, with no clear D. V was clipped by 2 bases and J by 6 bases, with 7 bases between them. The germline V gene encodes CDR1 DFQATT and CDR2 SNEGSKA (reference sequence). There are 11 residues in the CDR3. The CDR3 reads CSARSVNGYTF. CDR3 DNA: TGCAGTGCTAGAAGCGTTAATGGCTACACCTTC.

CDR3 in DNA: TGTGCCAGCGGCCGGGACTCAGGCTACGAGCAGTACTTC. Translation: CASGRDSGYEQYF. This rearrangement joins TRBV18 to TRBJ2-7; a possible D gene is TRBD2 (6 bases). V gave up 8 bases and J gave up 3 bases, with 14 bases separating them. The germline V gene has CDR1 KGHSH and CDR2 LQKENI. This CDR3 comprises 13 residues.

The chain carries TRBV29-1 and TRBJ1-2, with D possibly matching TRBD1 (6 bases). The V end was cut by 2 bases, the J end by 3 bases, with 7 bases between. This CDR3 is 12 amino acids long. Germline values: CDR1 SQVTM, CDR2 ANQGSEA. CDR3 bases: TGCAGCGTTGAAAGGGGGTACTATGGCTACACCTTC. This codes for CSVERGYYGYTF.

This clone turned up a few times. This chain connects TRBV30 to TRBJ1-2; tentatively, D is TRBD1 (5 bases). V lost 2 bases and J lost 4, with 14 bases in between. The CDR3 has 14 amino acids. Per the germline V gene, CDR1 is GTSNPN and CDR2 is SVGIG (reference sequence). CDR3 DNA: TGTGCCTGGAGTCAGCAGGACATTATCTATGGCTACACCTTC. It specifies CAWSQQDIIYGYTF. Filled out from reference TRBV30 and TRBJ1-2, the complete variable domain reads SQTIHQWPATLVQPVGSPLSLECTVEGTSNPNLYWYRQAAGRGLQLLFYSVGIGQISSEVPQNLSASRPQDRQFILSSKKLLLSDSGFYLCAWSQQDIIYGYTFGSGTRLTVV.

The chain couples TRBV5-8 to TRBJ2-5, with D possibly matching TRBD2 (5 bases). V lost 4 bases to trimming and J lost 7 bases, with 14 bases between them. Germline V gene sequence: CDR1 SGHTS, CDR2 YDEGEE. This CDR3 has 13 residues. The CDR3 DNA is TGTGCCAGCAGCGACGGTAGGAGCGGGACCCAGTACTTC. This encodes CASSDGRSGTQYF.

V is TRBV5-1 and J is TRBJ2-5; the match to TRBD1 covers 7 bases. The germline CDR1 and CDR2 sequences are SGHRS and YFSETQ. Losses at the gene ends were 3 bases for V and 3 bases for J; bases not matched to a gene: 5. The CDR3 has 14 residues. The CDR3 nucleotides read TGCGCCAGCAGCTATTCCGGGACAGAAGAGACCCAGTACTTC. Protein: CASSYSGTEETQYF.

The V gene is TRBV6-5, the J gene TRBJ1-2, with D tentatively TRBD1 (5 bases). The CDR3 is made up of 14 amino acids. Trimming removed 2 bases at V and 1 base at J, with 8 bases between. Germline V gene lookup returns CDR1 MNHEY and CDR2 SVGAGI. The CDR3 DNA reads as TGTGCCAGCAGTTACCGACAGCTTAACTATGGCTACACCTTC. The encoded protein is CASSYRQLNYGYTF.

The rearrangement links TRBV7-3 to TRBJ2-1; D unclear. Trimming took 0 bases from V and 5 from J, leaving 8 bases between them. CDR3 size: 14 residues. Germline CDR1 and CDR2: SGHTA and FQGTGA. The CDR3 coding sequence is TGTGCCAGCAGCTTAACCTTCTGGGACAATGAGCAGTTCTTC. Its translation: CASSLTFWDNEQFF.

With respect to this clone: Other DNA variants within this sample encode the same CDR3. The V call is TRBV2, the J call TRBJ2-1, with D tentatively TRBD1 (5 bases). V lost 2 bases and J 0 bases, leaving 8 bases between the germline ends. Germline values: CDR1 SNHLY, CDR2 FYNNEI. This CDR3 region has 15 residues. The CDR3 bases are TGTGCCAGCAGTGAACAGGGCTCCTCCTACAATGAGCAGTTCTTC. Protein product: CASSEQGSSYNEQFF.

The chain links TRBV28 to TRBJ1-4; a possible D gene is TRBD1 (5 bases). Germline values: CDR1 MDHEN, CDR2 SYDVKM. This CDR3 spans 15 amino acids. V was clipped by 3 bases and J by 4 bases, with 12 bases between them. CDR3 sequence: CASSFPGLYNEKLFF. In DNA form, the CDR3 reads TGTGCCAGCAGTTTCCCGGGACTTTATAATGAAAAACTGTTTTTT.

The V gene is TRBV19, the J gene TRBJ2-1; maybe TRBD1 (5 bases). The germline CDR1 and CDR2 sequences are LNHDA and SQIVND (reference sequence). The CDR3 is 13 amino acids. The V end was cut by 7 bases, the J end by 4 bases, with 11 bases between. The CDR3 DNA reads as TGTGCCAGTAAAGGGGTAGTTTACAATGAGCAGTTCTTC. The encoded protein is CASKGVVYNEQFF.